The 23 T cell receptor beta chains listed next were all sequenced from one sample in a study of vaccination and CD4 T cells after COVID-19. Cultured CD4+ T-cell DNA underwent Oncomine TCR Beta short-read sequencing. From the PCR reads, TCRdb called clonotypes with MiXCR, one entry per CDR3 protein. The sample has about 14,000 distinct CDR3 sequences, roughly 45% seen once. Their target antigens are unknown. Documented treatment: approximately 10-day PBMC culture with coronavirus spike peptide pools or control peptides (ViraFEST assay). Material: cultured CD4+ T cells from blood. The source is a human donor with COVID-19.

The CDR3 nucleotides read TGTGCCAGCAGCTTCGTGCAAGGAGGTATCTATGGCTACACCTTC. Amino acids: CASSFVQGGIYGYTF. The gene calls are TRBV5-6 and TRBJ1-2; D remains unclear. The CDR3 extends over 15 amino acids. The V gene's germline CDR1 is SGHDT and CDR2 YYEEEE. Trimming took 2 bases from V and 4 from J, leaving 15 bases between them.

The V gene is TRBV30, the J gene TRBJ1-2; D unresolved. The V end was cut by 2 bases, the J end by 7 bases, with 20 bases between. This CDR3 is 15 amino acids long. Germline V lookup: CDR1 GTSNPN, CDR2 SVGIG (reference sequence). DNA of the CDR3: TGTGCCTGGAGTACTTATGGGCAGAGGGCCATTGGCTACACCTTC. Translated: CAWSTYGQRAIGYTF.

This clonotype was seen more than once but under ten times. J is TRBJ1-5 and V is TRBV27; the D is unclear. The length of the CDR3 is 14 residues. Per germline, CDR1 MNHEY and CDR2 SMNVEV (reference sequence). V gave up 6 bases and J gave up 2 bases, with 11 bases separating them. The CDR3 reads CASRSPTGNQPQHF. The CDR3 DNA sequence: TGTGCCAGCAGGTCTCCAACGGGCAATCAGCCCCAGCATTTT.

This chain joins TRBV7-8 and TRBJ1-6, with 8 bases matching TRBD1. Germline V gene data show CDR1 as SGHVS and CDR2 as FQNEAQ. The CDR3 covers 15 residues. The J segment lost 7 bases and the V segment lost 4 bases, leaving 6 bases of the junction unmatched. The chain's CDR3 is CASSSQGAGNSPLHF. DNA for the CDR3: TGTGCCAGCAGCTCCCAGGGGGCAGGGAATTCACCCCTCCACTTT.

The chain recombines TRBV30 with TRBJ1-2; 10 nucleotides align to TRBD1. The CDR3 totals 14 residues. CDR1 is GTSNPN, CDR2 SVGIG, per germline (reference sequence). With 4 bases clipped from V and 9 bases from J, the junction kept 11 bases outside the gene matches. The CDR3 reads CAWIQDRGKGRYTF. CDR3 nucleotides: TGTGCCTGGATACAGGACAGGGGGAAAGGACGCTACACCTTC.

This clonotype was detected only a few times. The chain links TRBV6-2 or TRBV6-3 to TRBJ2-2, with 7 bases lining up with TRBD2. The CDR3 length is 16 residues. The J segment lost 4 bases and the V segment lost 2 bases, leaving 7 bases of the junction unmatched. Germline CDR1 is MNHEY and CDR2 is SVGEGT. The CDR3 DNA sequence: TGTGCCAGCAGTTACCAAGGGACTATTGGCACCGGGGAGCTGTTTTTT. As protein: CASSYQGTIGTGELFF.

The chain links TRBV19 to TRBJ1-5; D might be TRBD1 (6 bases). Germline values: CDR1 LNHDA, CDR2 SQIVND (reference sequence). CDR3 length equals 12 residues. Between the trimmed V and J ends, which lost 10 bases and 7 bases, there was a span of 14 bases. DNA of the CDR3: TGTGCCACCCAGGGGAGTGACCAGCCCCAGCATTTT. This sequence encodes CATQGSDQPQHF.

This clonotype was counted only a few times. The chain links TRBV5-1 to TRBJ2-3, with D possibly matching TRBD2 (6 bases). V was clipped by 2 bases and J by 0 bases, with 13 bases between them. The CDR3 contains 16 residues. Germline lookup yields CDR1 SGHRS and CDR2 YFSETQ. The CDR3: CASSLYGGTSTDTQYF. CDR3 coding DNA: TGCGCCAGCAGCTTATATGGGGGGACTAGCACAGATACGCAGTATTTT.

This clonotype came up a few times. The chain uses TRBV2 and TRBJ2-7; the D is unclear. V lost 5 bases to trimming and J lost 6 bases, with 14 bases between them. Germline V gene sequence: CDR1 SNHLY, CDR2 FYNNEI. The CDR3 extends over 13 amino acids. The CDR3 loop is CASSRVSPAEQYF. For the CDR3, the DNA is TGTGCCAGCAGTAGGGTTTCCCCGGCCGAGCAGTACTTC.

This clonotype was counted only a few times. Here the CDR3 reads CASSLGGSPQAFF. For the CDR3, the DNA is TGCGCCAGCAGCTTGGGGGGGAGTCCCCAAGCTTTCTTT. This chain links TRBV5-1 with TRBJ1-1; possible D gene TRBD1, 5 bases. The V end was cut by 0 bases, the J end by 9 bases, with 12 bases between. The CDR3 totals 13 residues. Looked up from germline, CDR1 is SGHRS and CDR2 is YFSETQ.

CDR3 residues: CASTRQANTEAFF. Here the CDR3 DNA reads TGTGCCAGCACTCGCCAAGCGAACACTGAAGCTTTCTTT. The chain links TRBV28 to TRBJ1-1, with unresolved D. Trimming removed 7 bases at V and 1 base at J, with 10 bases between. The CDR3 length is 13 residues. Germline V CDR1 and CDR2: MDHEN, SYDVKM. The whole variable domain, filled in from reference TRBV28 and TRBJ1-1, reads DVKVTQSSRYLVKRTGEKVFLECVQDMDHENMFWYRQDPGLGLRLIYFSYDVKMKEKGDIPEGYSVSREKKERFSLILESASTNQTSMYLCASTRQANTEAFFGQGTRLTVV.

The CDR3, as DNA: TGTGCCAGCAGTTTACTGTGGGATGAGCAGTTCTTC. It codes for CASSLLWDEQFF. The V and J genes are TRBV28 and TRBJ2-1, with D hard to call. Between the trimmed V and J ends, which lost 2 bases and 8 bases, there was a span of 7 bases. The CDR3 extends over 12 amino acids. Looked up from germline, CDR1 is MDHEN and CDR2 is SYDVKM.

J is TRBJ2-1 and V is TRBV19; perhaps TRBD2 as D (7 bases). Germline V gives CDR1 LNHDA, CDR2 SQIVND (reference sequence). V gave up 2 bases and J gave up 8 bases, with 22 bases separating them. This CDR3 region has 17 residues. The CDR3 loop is CASSIHLGGRGTDEQFF. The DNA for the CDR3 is TGTGCCAGTAGTATACACCTCGGGGGGCGGGGTACAGATGAGCAGTTCTTC.

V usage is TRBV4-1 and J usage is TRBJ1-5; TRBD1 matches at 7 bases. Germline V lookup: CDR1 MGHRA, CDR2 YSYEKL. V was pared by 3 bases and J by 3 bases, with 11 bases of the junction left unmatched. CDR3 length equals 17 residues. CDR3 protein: CASSHPATGTFNQPQHF. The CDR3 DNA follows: TGCGCCAGCAGCCATCCCGCGACAGGGACGTTCAATCAGCCCCAGCATTTT.

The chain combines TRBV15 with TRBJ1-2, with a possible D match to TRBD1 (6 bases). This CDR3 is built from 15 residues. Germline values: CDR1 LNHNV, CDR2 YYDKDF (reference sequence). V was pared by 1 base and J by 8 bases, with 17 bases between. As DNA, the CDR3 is TGTGCCACCAGCAGAGGGACGGGGCAGGGGAAGGGCTACACCTTC. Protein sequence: CATSRGTGQGKGYTF.

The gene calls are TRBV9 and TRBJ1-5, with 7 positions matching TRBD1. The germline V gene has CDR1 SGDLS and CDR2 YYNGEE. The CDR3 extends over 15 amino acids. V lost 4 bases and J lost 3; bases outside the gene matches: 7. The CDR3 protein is CASSPGTEPNQPQHF. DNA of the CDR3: TGTGCCAGCAGCCCAGGGACAGAACCCAATCAGCCCCAGCATTTT. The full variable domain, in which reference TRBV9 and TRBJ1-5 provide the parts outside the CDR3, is DSGVTQTPKHLITATGQRVTLRCSPRSGDLSVYWYQQSLDQGLQFLIQYYNGEERAKGNILERFSAQQFPDLHSELNLSSLELGDSALYFCASSPGTEPNQPQHFGDGTRLSIL.

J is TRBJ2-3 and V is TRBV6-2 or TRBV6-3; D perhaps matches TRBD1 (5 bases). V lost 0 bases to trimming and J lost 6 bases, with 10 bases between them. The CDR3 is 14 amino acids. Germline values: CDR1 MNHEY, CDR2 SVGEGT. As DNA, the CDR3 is TGTGCCAGCAGTTACTCGAAGACAGTGGATACGCAGTATTTT. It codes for CASSYSKTVDTQYF.

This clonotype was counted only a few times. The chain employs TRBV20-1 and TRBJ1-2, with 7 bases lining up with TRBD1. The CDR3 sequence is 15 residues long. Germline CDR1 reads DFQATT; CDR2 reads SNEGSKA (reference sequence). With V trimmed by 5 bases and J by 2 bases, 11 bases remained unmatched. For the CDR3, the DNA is TGCAGTGCTGAACAGACAGGGAGGCGGAACTATGGCTACACCTTC. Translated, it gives CSAEQTGRRNYGYTF.

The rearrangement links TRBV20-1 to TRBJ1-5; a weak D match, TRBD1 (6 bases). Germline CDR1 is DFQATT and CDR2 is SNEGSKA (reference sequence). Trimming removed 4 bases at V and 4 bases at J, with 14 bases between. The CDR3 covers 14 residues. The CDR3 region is CSATLRGGNQPQHF. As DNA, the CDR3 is TGCAGTGCTACCCTTAGGGGGGGAAATCAGCCCCAGCATTTT.

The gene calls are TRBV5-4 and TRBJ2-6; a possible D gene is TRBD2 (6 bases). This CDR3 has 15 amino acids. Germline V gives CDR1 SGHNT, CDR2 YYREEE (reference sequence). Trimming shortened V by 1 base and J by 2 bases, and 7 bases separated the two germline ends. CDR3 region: CASSLTSPGANVLTF. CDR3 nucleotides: TGTGCCAGCAGCTTGACTAGCCCTGGGGCCAACGTCCTGACTTTC.

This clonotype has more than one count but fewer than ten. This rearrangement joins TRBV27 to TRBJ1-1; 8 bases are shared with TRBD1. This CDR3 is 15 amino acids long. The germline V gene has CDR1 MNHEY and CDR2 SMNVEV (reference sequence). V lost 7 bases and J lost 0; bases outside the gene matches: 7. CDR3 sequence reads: CASTKLTGVNTEAFF. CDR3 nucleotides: TGTGCCAGCACCAAATTGACAGGGGTGAACACTGAAGCTTTCTTT.

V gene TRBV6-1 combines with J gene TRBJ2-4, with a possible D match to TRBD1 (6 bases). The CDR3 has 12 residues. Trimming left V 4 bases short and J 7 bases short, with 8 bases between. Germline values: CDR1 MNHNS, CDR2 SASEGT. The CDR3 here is CASSAGENIQYF. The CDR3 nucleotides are TGTGCCAGCAGTGCAGGGGAGAACATTCAGTACTTC.

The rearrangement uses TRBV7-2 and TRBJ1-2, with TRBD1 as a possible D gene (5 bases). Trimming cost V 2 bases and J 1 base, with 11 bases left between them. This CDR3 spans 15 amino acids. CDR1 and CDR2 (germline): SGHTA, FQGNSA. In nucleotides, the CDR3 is TGTGCCAGCAGCTTATCGTGGGGCGGTAACTATGGCTACACCTTC. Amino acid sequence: CASSLSWGGNYGYTF.